This is a list of T cell receptor beta chains from one sample in a study of blood T cell repertoires in COVID-19. Profiled with immunoSEQ multiplex PCR; TCRdb holds only in-frame clones, not every one. In the table there are under 130,000 clones, over 75% of which are singletons. Sequencing used peripheral blood. The receptor source for this set is a human donor in a cohort sampled during active or convalescent COVID-19. Both conserved end residues are part of each CDR3. The D gene is left open where the match is weak. A clone size is listed for some rows: how often the clone was seen (once, few, many), or a class if it is expanded.

v_call: TRBV5-4
d_call: TRBD1
j_call: TRBJ2-2
clone_size: NA
cdr3_nt: TGTGCCAGCAGCCCCCGGACAGGGAGAAACACCGGGGAGCTGTTTTTT
cdr3_aa: CASSPRTGRNTGELFF

v_call: TRBV27
d_call: TRBD1
j_call: TRBJ1-5
clone_size: NA
cdr3_nt: TGTGCCAGCAGCCTTCGCTCCGGGACAGGGGCGCGGGATCAGCCCCAGCATTTT
cdr3_aa: CASSLRSGTGARDQPQHF

v_call: TRBV7-9
d_call: TRBD1
j_call: TRBJ1-5
clone_size: NA
cdr3_nt: TGTGCCAGCAGCTTATTAGGGACAGGACTTAATCAGCCCCAGCATTTT
cdr3_aa: CASSLLGTGLNQPQHF

v_call: TRBV5-8
d_call: NA
j_call: TRBJ1-1
clone_size: many
cdr3_nt: TGTGCCAGCAGCTTGGTGGCCACTGAAGCTTTCTTT
cdr3_aa: CASSLVATEAFF

v_call: TRBV9
d_call: NA
j_call: TRBJ1-3
clone_size: NA
cdr3_nt: TGTGCCAGCAGCGTAGCAGGTGGAAACACCATATATTTT
cdr3_aa: CASSVAGGNTIYF

v_call: TRBV5-1
d_call: TRBD1
j_call: TRBJ2-5
clone_size: NA
cdr3_nt: TGCGCCAGCAGCCCCCGGGACAGTCGCGCAGAGACCCAGTACTTC
cdr3_aa: CASSPRDSRAETQYF

v_call: TRBV9
d_call: NA
j_call: TRBJ1-1
clone_size: once
cdr3_nt: TGTGCCAGCAGCGTAGACCCAGGAGGCACTGAAGCTTTCTTT
cdr3_aa: CASSVDPGGTEAFF

v_call: TRBV6-5
d_call: TRBD2
j_call: TRBJ2-7
clone_size: NA
cdr3_nt: TGTGCCAGCAGTTACTCAGGACTAGCGGGATACGAGCAGTACTTC
cdr3_aa: CASSYSGLAGYEQYF

v_call: TRBV5-8
d_call: TRBD2
j_call: TRBJ2-5
clone_size: NA
cdr3_nt: TGTGCCAGCAGCTCCGCCGGGACTAGCTACGAGACCCAGTACTTC
cdr3_aa: CASSSAGTSYETQYF

v_call: TRBV2
d_call: TRBD2
j_call: TRBJ2-2
clone_size: NA
cdr3_nt: TGTGCCAGCAGTGAGGTCCGGACTAGTGGGACCCTGGGGGAGCTGTTTTTT
cdr3_aa: CASSEVRTSGTLGELFF

v_call: TRBV27
d_call: TRBD1
j_call: TRBJ1-2
clone_size: NA
cdr3_nt: TGTGCCAGCAGGAGACAGGGGGCGGGGTATGGCTACACCTTC
cdr3_aa: CASRRQGAGYGYTF

v_call: TRBV15
d_call: NA
j_call: TRBJ1-2
clone_size: once
cdr3_nt: TGTGCCACCAGCAGAGATCTATTGACGGGCTATGGCTACACCTTC
cdr3_aa: CATSRDLLTGYGYTF

v_call: TRBV11-2
d_call: TRBD2
j_call: TRBJ2-7
clone_size: NA
cdr3_nt: TGTGCCAGCAGCTTTCGGACTAGCGGGGGATTAACCGCCGAGCAGTACTTC
cdr3_aa: CASSFRTSGGLTAEQYF

v_call: TRBV6-5
d_call: NA
j_call: TRBJ1-2
clone_size: NA
cdr3_nt: TGTGCCACCAAGACAGACCCATATGGCTACACCTTC
cdr3_aa: CATKTDPYGYTF

v_call: TRBV3-1/TRBV3-2
d_call: TRBD1
j_call: TRBJ2-3
clone_size: NA
cdr3_nt: TGTGCCAGCAGCCAAGAATGGGACAGGCAGTATTTT
cdr3_aa: CASSQEWDRQYF

v_call: TRBV19
d_call: TRBD1
j_call: TRBJ1-1
clone_size: NA
cdr3_nt: TGTGCCAGTACTCGACAGGGATTGGACACTGAAGCTTTCTTT
cdr3_aa: CASTRQGLDTEAFF

v_call: TRBV5-5
d_call: TRBD1
j_call: TRBJ2-5
clone_size: NA
cdr3_nt: TGTGCCAGCAGCCAGACAGGGGGCCAGGAGACCCAGTACTTC
cdr3_aa: CASSQTGGQETQYF

v_call: TRBV19
d_call: NA
j_call: TRBJ1-5
clone_size: NA
cdr3_nt: TGTGCCAGTAGTATGTTCGGGAATCAGCCCCAGCATTTT
cdr3_aa: CASSMFGNQPQHF

v_call: TRBV7-2
d_call: NA
j_call: TRBJ2-1
clone_size: NA
cdr3_nt: TGTGCCAGCAGGGAGGGGGGGCCCTACAATGAGCAGTTCTTC
cdr3_aa: CASREGGPYNEQFF